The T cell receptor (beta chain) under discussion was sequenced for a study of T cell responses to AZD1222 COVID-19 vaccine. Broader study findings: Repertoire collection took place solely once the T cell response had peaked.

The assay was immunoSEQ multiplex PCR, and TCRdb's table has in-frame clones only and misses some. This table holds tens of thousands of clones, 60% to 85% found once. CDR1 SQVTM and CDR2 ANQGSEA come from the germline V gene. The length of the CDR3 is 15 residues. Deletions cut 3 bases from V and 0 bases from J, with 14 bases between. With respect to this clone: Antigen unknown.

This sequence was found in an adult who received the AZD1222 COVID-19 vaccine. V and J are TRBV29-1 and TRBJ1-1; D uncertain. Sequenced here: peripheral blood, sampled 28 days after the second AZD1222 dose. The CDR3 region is CSVDPLEQMNTEAFF. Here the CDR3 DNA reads TGCAGCGTTGATCCCCTAGAACAGATGAACACTGAAGCTTTCTTT.